Presented here are 31 T cell receptor beta chains from one specimen sequenced in a study of T cells after yellow fever vaccination. TCRdb redid the calling of the 5' RACE reads with MiXCR, one entry per CDR3 protein. The sample shows some 320,000 distinct CDR3 sequences, 8.7% of them seen only once. This material consisted of CD4+ T cells sorted from PBMCs, taken 5 days after the yellow fever booster vaccination. The receptor set was obtained from a man younger than 30 who received the YFV17D yellow fever vaccine.

This clonotype was counted only a few times. The V and J genes are TRBV10-3 and TRBJ2-7; 9 bases agree with TRBD1. CDR3 size: 13 residues. After removal of 8 bases from V and 5 bases from J, the junction contained 7 bases not matched to a gene. Germline CDR1 and CDR2: ENHRY and SYGVKD. The CDR3 here is CAISGQGSDEQYF. The CDR3 nucleotides are TGTGCCATCTCCGGACAGGGGAGTGACGAGCAGTACTTC.

The gene calls are TRBV7-9 and TRBJ1-2, with D hard to call. V lost 3 bases and J 2 bases, leaving 13 bases between the germline ends. Germline V CDR1 and CDR2: SEHNR, FQNEAQ (reference sequence). The CDR3 is 15 amino acids. CDR3 region: CASSFERTGNYGYTF. CDR3 DNA: TGTGCCAGCAGCTTTGAGCGTACGGGGAACTATGGCTACACCTTC.

This clonotype showed up many times. The chain carries TRBV20-1 and TRBJ2-2; D is uncertain. Germline CDR1 reads DFQATT; CDR2 reads SNEGSKA (reference sequence). The CDR3 length is 16 residues. Trimming pared 0 bases from V and 0 bases from J, leaving 11 bases between. The CDR3 DNA follows: TGCAGTGCTAGAGACCCGACTGGGCCGAACACCGGGGAGCTGTTTTTT. Translation gives CSARDPTGPNTGELFF.

This clonotype was recorded many times. This chain joins TRBV5-6 and TRBJ2-1; D gene uncertain. Trimming took 1 base from V and 7 from J, leaving 9 bases between them. The CDR3 length is 13 residues. The germline gives CDR1 SGHDT, CDR2 YYEEEE. The CDR3 reads CASSLTGTNEQFF. CDR3 coding DNA: TGTGCCAGCAGCTTGACCGGCACGAATGAGCAGTTCTTC.

This clonotype was seen at least ten times. The chain couples TRBV5-1 to TRBJ2-3, with D possibly being TRBD2 (6 bases). Trimming pared 0 bases from V and 6 bases from J, leaving 14 bases between. The CDR3 sequence is 15 residues long. Germline V gene sequence: CDR1 SGHRS, CDR2 YFSETQ. The CDR3 region is CASSLDGGGLDTQYF. In DNA, the CDR3 is TGCGCCAGCAGCTTGGACGGGGGAGGTTTGGATACGCAGTATTTT.

This clonotype was observed a few times. V usage is TRBV7-2 and J usage is TRBJ1-2; D might be TRBD1 (6 bases). The CDR3 extends over 16 amino acids. V lost 1 base to trimming and J lost 3 bases, with 15 bases between them. Germline-derived CDR1 and CDR2 are SGHTA and FQGNSA. CDR3 sequence reads: CASSLVWGRGDYGYTF. The CDR3, as DNA: TGTGCCAGCAGCTTAGTCTGGGGGCGTGGGGACTATGGCTACACCTTC.

This clonotype showed up many times. In nucleotides, the CDR3 is TGCGCCAGCAGCCAACGACAGAGCAATTCACCCCTCCACTTT. Amino acid sequence: CASSQRQSNSPLHF. The chain joins TRBV5-1 to TRBJ1-6; D possibly corresponds to TRBD1 (5 bases). The V end was cut by 4 bases, the J end by 7 bases, with 12 bases between. Germline CDR1 reads SGHRS; CDR2 reads YFSETQ. The CDR3 extends over 14 amino acids.

This sequence joins TRBV7-9 and TRBJ2-1, with TRBD2 identical over 8 bases. This CDR3 is 16 amino acids long. The J segment lost 2 bases and the V segment lost 4 bases, leaving 7 bases of the junction unmatched. Germline values: CDR1 SEHNR, CDR2 FQNEAQ (reference sequence). The CDR3 sequence: CASSYAWRGAYNEQFF. DNA of the CDR3: TGTGCCAGCAGCTACGCCTGGCGGGGGGCCTACAATGAGCAGTTCTTC.

V is TRBV12-5 and J is TRBJ1-5; no firm D call. V lost 2 bases, J lost 7 bases, and 18 bases lay in between. The CDR3 contains 16 residues. Germline V gene sequence: CDR1 LGHNT, CDR2 FRNRAP. The CDR3 nucleotides are TGTGCTAGTGGTTTGATACTCGGGTCCCCTGTGCAGCCCCAGCATTTT. Encoded protein: CASGLILGSPVQPQHF.

This clonotype was detected ten times or more. The CDR3 coding sequence is TGTGCCAGCAGTTTGGGGCTGAAGGGGACCCAGTACTTC. Translating gives CASSLGLKGTQYF. This chain joins TRBV12-3 or TRBV12-4 and TRBJ2-5, with a possible D match to TRBD1 (5 bases). V was clipped by 3 bases and J by 7 bases, with 12 bases between them. This CDR3 spans 13 amino acids.

The rearrangement uses TRBV10-2 and TRBJ2-3, with 10 bases matching TRBD2. V lost 8 bases, J lost 4 bases, and 3 bases stayed unmatched. The germline V gene has CDR1 WSHSY and CDR2 SAAADI. The CDR3 loop spans 13 amino acids. The CDR3 DNA reads as TGCGCCAGCCAAGCGGGGGGGGCAGATACGCAGTATTTT. Its protein is CASQAGGADTQYF.

V and J are TRBV18 and TRBJ2-1, with D possibly matching TRBD1 (6 bases). This CDR3 comprises 13 residues. V dropped 6 bases and J dropped 8 bases, with 14 bases sitting between them. The V gene's germline CDR1 is KGHSH and CDR2 LQKENI. The CDR3 sequence: CASSPKQGHEQFF. The CDR3 nucleotides are TGTGCCAGCTCGCCTAAACAGGGCCATGAGCAGTTCTTC.

This clonotype appeared a few times. This chain links TRBV4-2 with TRBJ1-4; tentatively, D is TRBD1 (6 bases). This CDR3 has 16 amino acids. Germline V gene lookup returns CDR1 LGHNA and CDR2 YNFKEQ. With 3 bases removed from V and 5 bases from J, the gap between germline ends came to 16 bases. The CDR3 reads CASSQYPGQVNEKLFF. CDR3 coding DNA: TGTGCCAGCAGCCAGTACCCGGGACAAGTGAATGAAAAACTGTTTTTT.

The genes are TRBV20-1 and TRBJ1-4; 9 nucleotides agree with TRBD1. V dropped 2 bases and J dropped 5; count of bases not matched to a gene: 6. There are 15 residues in the CDR3. Germline V CDR1 and CDR2: DFQATT, SNEGSKA (reference sequence). CDR3 DNA sequence: TGCAGTGCTAGATCAGTACAGGGGGCGAATGAAAAACTGTTTTTT. Its translation is CSARSVQGANEKLFF.

This clonotype was counted ten times or more. The chain carries TRBV6-2 or TRBV6-3 and TRBJ2-1, with TRBD1 matching over 7 bases. The V segment lost 8 bases and the J segment 3 bases; nucleotides outside the gene matches: 4. CDR1 and CDR2 from the germline V gene are MNHEY and SVGEGT. The CDR3 loop spans 13 amino acids. The CDR3: CASRDSIYNEQFF. The DNA for the CDR3 is TGTGCCAGCCGGGACAGTATCTACAATGAGCAGTTCTTC.

This clonotype was found a few times. The V call is TRBV5-1, the J call TRBJ2-3, with D tentatively TRBD1 (6 bases). V shed 0 bases and J shed 14 bases, with 10 bases lying between them. From germline, CDR1 is SGHRS and CDR2 YFSETQ. This CDR3 region has 11 residues. CDR3 sequence reads: CASSLDRVSYF. The CDR3 region has the DNA TGCGCCAGCAGCTTGGACAGGGTTTCGTATTTT.

The J gene is TRBJ1-2, the V gene TRBV7-4, with D unclear. Trimming pared 11 bases from V and 9 bases from J, leaving 7 bases between. From germline, CDR1 is SGHVT and CDR2 SQSDAQ. The CDR3 has 8 amino acids. The CDR3 region is CAGRRYTF. DNA for the CDR3: TGTGCCGGCCGACGCTACACCTTC.

J is TRBJ2-1 and V is TRBV27, with TRBD2 identical over 9 bases. The CDR3 runs 15 residues. The trim removed 1 base at V and 8 bases at J, leaving 6 bases unmatched. CDR1 is MNHEY, CDR2 SMNVEV, per germline (reference sequence). CDR3 sequence reads: CASSLLGTSSYEQFF. The CDR3 coding sequence is TGTGCCAGCAGTTTATTGGGGACTAGCAGCTATGAGCAGTTCTTC.

The DNA for the CDR3 is TGCAGTGCTAGAGATCTGGAGACAGGGAAGGACAATGAGCAGTTCTTC. This gives the protein CSARDLETGKDNEQFF. The chain recombines TRBV20-1 with TRBJ2-1; 7 nucleotides align to TRBD1. Per the germline V gene, CDR1 is DFQATT and CDR2 is SNEGSKA (reference sequence). This CDR3 has 16 residues. The V and J ends lost 0 bases and 5 bases, in that order; junction bases with no gene match: 10.

This clonotype was observed a few times. This rearrangement joins TRBV7-9 to TRBJ1-2; D ambiguous. Germline lookup yields CDR1 SEHNR and CDR2 FQNEAQ (reference sequence). The V and J ends lost 3 bases and 4 bases respectively, with 9 bases between them. The CDR3 covers 13 residues. CDR3 bases: TGTGCCAGCAGCTTGGGTGAGGGCTATGGCTACACCTTC. This encodes CASSLGEGYGYTF.

V usage is TRBV6-2 or TRBV6-3 and J usage is TRBJ1-1; D possibly corresponds to TRBD1 (5 bases). The germline V gene has CDR1 MNHEY and CDR2 SVGEGT. The CDR3 extends over 16 amino acids. Deletions cut 1 base from V and 3 bases from J, with 15 bases between. Written as DNA, the CDR3 is TGTGCCAGCAGTTACTGGGGGACCGGTCGGGACACTGAAGCTTTCTTT. This translates into CASSYWGTGRDTEAFF.

This clonotype was found a few times. The chain links TRBV6-2 or TRBV6-3 to TRBJ1-2, with D possibly TRBD1 on 5 matching bases. Trimming pared 4 bases from V and 2 bases from J, leaving 8 bases between. The CDR3 totals 13 residues. Germline V gene sequence: CDR1 MNHEY, CDR2 SVGEGT. CDR3: CASSLQENYGYTF. The CDR3 bases are TGTGCCAGCAGTTTACAGGAGAACTATGGCTACACCTTC.

The CDR3 is CATTQGSGYTF. In DNA form, the CDR3 reads TGTGCCACGACCCAGGGATCCGGCTACACCTTC. The rearrangement joins TRBV6-2 or TRBV6-3 to TRBJ1-2, with D tentatively TRBD1 (5 bases). Trimming shortened V by 10 bases and J by 8 bases, and 14 bases separated the two germline ends. Looked up from germline, CDR1 is MNHEY and CDR2 is SVGEGT. The CDR3 runs to 11 residues.

This clonotype has ten or more counts. The rearrangement links TRBV7-9 to TRBJ2-3; TRBD2 is a possible D gene (7 bases). Germline assignment: CDR1 SEHNR and CDR2 FQNEAQ (reference sequence). The CDR3 has 17 residues. The V and J ends lost 5 bases and 0 bases respectively, with 18 bases between them. CDR3 region: CASSERTGGPSTDTQYF. In DNA form, the CDR3 reads TGTGCCAGCAGCGAGAGGACCGGGGGGCCTAGCACAGATACGCAGTATTTT.

This clonotype has only a few counts. The chain couples TRBV20-1 to TRBJ1-1; D remains ambiguous. The CDR3 runs to 11 residues. Trimming cost V 4 bases and J 1 base, with 4 bases left between them. Germline V gene sequence: CDR1 DFQATT, CDR2 SNEGSKA (reference sequence). The CDR3 DNA follows: TGCAGTGCTAAAGAGAACACTGAAGCTTTCTTT. Protein: CSAKENTEAFF.

This clonotype was picked up a small number of times. CDR3 DNA: TGTGCCAGCAGTCCGGACAGCCGGAGGACTTTCTTT. The encoded protein is CASSPDSRRTFF. The chain has TRBV6-2 or TRBV6-3 and TRBJ1-1; TRBD1 might be the D (6 bases). Per germline, CDR1 MNHEY and CDR2 SVGEGT. CDR3 size: 12 residues. Trimming shortened V by 5 bases and J by 12 bases, and 16 bases separated the two germline ends.

The V call is TRBV4-1, the J call TRBJ1-2; TRBD1 agrees at 7 bases. This CDR3 has 13 residues. The trim removed 1 base at V and 5 bases at J, leaving 1 base unmatched. Germline V gives CDR1 MGHRA, CDR2 YSYEKL. In nucleotides, the CDR3 is TGCGCCAGCAGCCAAGCGACAGGGTATGGCTACACCTTC. Translating gives CASSQATGYGYTF.

This clonotype was counted a few times. The chain has TRBV7-9 and TRBJ1-2; D is unclear. The CDR3 is 13 amino acids. Germline assignment: CDR1 SEHNR and CDR2 FQNEAQ (reference sequence). V was pared by 3 bases and J by 2 bases, with 7 bases between. The CDR3 DNA is TGTGCCAGCAGCTTGAACCCCAACTATGGCTACACCTTC. Translated, it gives CASSLNPNYGYTF.

The CDR3 region is CASSQLGLAGGPTDTQYF. CDR3 DNA sequence: TGCGCCAGCAGCCAATTGGGACTAGCGGGGGGGCCGACAGATACGCAGTATTTT. The genes are TRBV4-3 and TRBJ2-3; TRBD2 agrees at 16 bases. Germline V gene sequence: CDR1 LGHNA, CDR2 YSLEER. The V segment lost 2 bases and the J segment 3 bases; nucleotides outside the gene matches: 5. The CDR3 is made up of 18 amino acids.

This clonotype has a count of ten or more. An end of the junction does not agree with germline; a read error may underlie this. The V gene is TRBV5-1, the J gene TRBJ1-4, with D possibly being TRBD1 (6 bases). Germline assignment: CDR1 SGHRS and CDR2 YFSETQ. CDR3 length: 14 amino acids. The CDR3 is CASSLAGTNEKLFF. CDR3 DNA sequence: TGTGCCAGCAGCTTGGCCGGGACAAATGAAAAACTGTTTTTT.

There are many counts of this clonotype. The V call is TRBV10-3, the J call TRBJ1-6; a weak D match, TRBD1 (5 bases). The V and J ends lost 2 bases and 9 bases respectively, with 17 bases between them. The CDR3 extends over 16 amino acids. Germline V CDR1 and CDR2: ENHRY, SYGVKD. In nucleotides, the CDR3 is TGTGCCATCAGTGAGAGGAGGACCCTTGGGGGTTCACCCCTCCACTTT. Amino acids: CAISERRTLGGSPLHF.